This T cell receptor (beta chain) was sequenced in a study of T cells in Graves' hyperthyroidism and ophthalmopathy. With a duration under 2 months, the hyperthyroidism was newly diagnosed in patients aged 18 to 65. Patients were excluded because of uncontrolled infection, other autoimmune disease, pregnancy or lactation. This clonotype was detected only a few times. Its antigen is not known. Amplification yielded TCR beta CDR3 regions, with RNA transcripts as the source. HTBI primers were used for first-round RT-PCR of the TCR CDR3. TCRdb re-called the multiplex PCR reads with MiXCR, one entry per CDR3 protein. The table lists approximately 610,000 distinct CDR3 sequences, around 17% of them singletons, with approximately 18% in the top ten. The CDR3 consists of 17 residues. Per the germline V gene, CDR1 is MNHEY and CDR2 is SVGEGT. The V segment lost 6 bases and the J segment 2 bases; nucleotides outside the gene matches: 11.

Study results and caveats: Ophthalmopathy was separated from stable hyperthyroidism by a 13 V-J model.

V usage is TRBV6-2 or TRBV6-3 and J usage is TRBJ2-7; 12 nucleotides agree with TRBD2. Sequences were obtained from blood. The TCR originated in a woman aged 18-30 years with Graves' hyperthyroidism. The DNA for the CDR3 is TGTGCCAGCAGCCGCCCCCAGACTAGCGGGAGTCCCTACGAGCAGTACTTC. Amino acids: CASSRPQTSGSPYEQYF.